Sequencing of this T cell receptor (beta chain) was carried out in a study of patients and donors after allogeneic stem cell transplantation. TCRdb independently ran MiXCR on the RT-PCR reads; one entry per CDR3 protein. This table holds about 960,000 distinct CDR3 sequences, under 20% found once. V dropped 6 bases and J dropped 5 bases, with 16 bases sitting between them. Germline V CDR1 and CDR2: DFQATT, SNEGSKA (reference sequence). CDR3 size: 13 residues. The chain recombines TRBV20-1 with TRBJ2-5; perhaps D is TRBD1 or TRBD2 (6 bases each). Sequencing used blood, either unsorted or a sorted T cell fraction (not recorded which). The clonotype comes from a human donor who was either an allogeneic HSCT recipient or a stem cell or donor lymphocyte infusion donor (not recorded which). It is not recorded whose cells these are; they may come from a transplant donor. For the CDR3, the DNA is TGCAGTGCAAAACCGGGGGCAAGGGAGACCCAGTACTTC. This gives the protein CSAKPGARETQYF.